These 4 T cell receptor beta chains were all obtained from the same sample, sequenced in a study of shared clonotypes between healthy human individuals. Assay used: immunoSEQ multiplex PCR; TCRdb lists only in-frame clones, some missing. The profile shows some 1,900,000 clones, about 95% of them singletons. Naive-designated CD8 cells lacked CD45RO, were positively enriched for CCR7, and omitted terminally differentiated effector memory CD45RA+ cells. The material sequenced was naive CD8+ T cells sorted from blood. The receptor source for this set is a man aged 18 to 35 in good health.

With regard to this clone: The identical CDR3 is also encoded by other nucleotide sequences in the sample. V and J are TRBV7-2 and TRBJ1-2; unclear D gene. V shed 1 base and J shed 5 bases, with 5 bases lying between them. In germline, CDR1 is SGHTA, CDR2 FQGNSA. The CDR3 is 12 amino acids. CDR3 region: CASSLGGYGYTF. CDR3 sequence (DNA): TGTGCCAGCAGCTTAGGAGGTTATGGCTACACCTTC. The full variable domain, completed using reference TRBV7-2 and TRBJ1-2, is GAGVSQSPSNKVTEKGKDVELRCDPISGHTALYWYRQSLGQGLEFLIYFQGNSAPDKSGLPSDRFSAERTGGSVSTLTIQRTQQEDSAVYLCASSLGGYGYTFGSGTRLTVV.

V gene TRBV10-3 combines with J gene TRBJ2-7; D might be TRBD1 (5 bases). Germline CDR1 is ENHRY and CDR2 is SYGVKD. The CDR3 consists of 15 residues. The V end was cut by 1 base, the J end by 0 bases, with 10 bases between. CDR3 amino acids: CAISEFGRGSYEQYF. The CDR3 DNA is TGTGCCATCAGTGAGTTCGGTAGGGGCTCCTACGAGCAGTACTTC.

The V call is TRBV6-1, the J call TRBJ2-7; D not resolved. V gave up 5 bases and J gave up 9 bases, with 11 bases separating them. CDR3 length: 11 amino acids. CDR1 MNHNS and CDR2 SASEGT come from the germline V gene. CDR3 bases: TGTGCCAGCAGTCAGGATCTCACGCAGTACTTC. Translation gives CASSQDLTQYF.

The chain links TRBV12-5 to TRBJ2-5; D gene ambiguous. With 2 bases removed from V and 5 bases from J, the gap between germline ends came to 6 bases. Germline assignment: CDR1 LGHNT and CDR2 FRNRAP. The CDR3 covers 12 residues. Here the CDR3 reads CASGLSGETQYF. CDR3 DNA sequence: TGTGCTAGTGGTTTGTCCGGGGAGACCCAGTACTTC.